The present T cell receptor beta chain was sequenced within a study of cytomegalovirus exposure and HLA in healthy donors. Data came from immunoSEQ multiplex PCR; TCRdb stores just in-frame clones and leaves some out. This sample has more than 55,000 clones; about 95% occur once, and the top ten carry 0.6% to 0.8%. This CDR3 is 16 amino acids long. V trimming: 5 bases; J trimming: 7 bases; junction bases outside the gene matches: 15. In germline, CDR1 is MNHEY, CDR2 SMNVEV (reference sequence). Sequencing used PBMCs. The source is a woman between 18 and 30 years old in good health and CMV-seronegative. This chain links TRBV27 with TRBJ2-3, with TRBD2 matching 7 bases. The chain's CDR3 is CASSLTSERSFHTQYF. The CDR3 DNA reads TGTGCCAGCAGTCTTACTAGCGAGAGGAGTTTCCATACGCAGTATTTT.